The clone carrying this T cell receptor beta chain showed up just a few times. The method was immunoSEQ multiplex PCR; TCRdb's version includes in-frame clones alone and lacks a portion of them. The sample has about 140,000 clones, more than 80% seen once; the top ten hold 11%. The sample originates from a study of blood T cell repertoires in COVID-19. CDR3 length: 14 amino acids. The germline CDR1 and CDR2 sequences are ENHRY and SYGVKD. V was trimmed by 2 bases and J by 2 bases, leaving 9 bases between them. This TCR was recovered from an elderly woman with acute or convalescent COVID-19. This chain joins TRBV10-3 and TRBJ1-2; unclear D gene. Sequencing input: peripheral blood. The CDR3 loop reads CAISEVAGNYGYTF. DNA for the CDR3: TGTGCCATCAGTGAGGTGGCGGGAAACTATGGCTACACCTTC.